These T cell receptor beta chains were read from a single sample in a study of T cells after yellow fever vaccination. TCRdb re-called the 5' RACE reads through MiXCR, storing one row per CDR3 protein. The sample has 250,000 to 400,000 distinct CDR3 sequences, 3.5% to 5% seen once. Sequencing used PBMCs, obtained 15 days after the yellow fever booster vaccination. Receptor source: a man younger than 35 who received the YFV17D yellow fever vaccine. Each CDR3 is given with its conserved first and last residue. The order of the fields is D gene, clone size, J gene, V gene, CDR3 DNA, CDR3 protein. A D gene is named only where the DNA matches it firmly. Clone sizes are given selectively: once, few, many, or a class where the clone is expanded.

. . TRBJ1-1 TRBV4-1 TGCGCCAGCAGCGGACGTGGGGGACGGCCGATGAACACTGAAGCTTTCTTT CASSGRGGRPMNTEAFF
TRBD2 many TRBJ2-3 TRBV7-2 TGTGCCAGCAAGCATCGGGGGGGCAACACAGATACGCAGTATTTT CASKHRGGNTDTQYF
. many TRBJ2-7 TRBV5-4 TGTGCCAGCAGCTCCGGGGGTGGGATGGCCTACGAGCAGTACTTC CASSSGGGMAYEQYF
. few TRBJ2-3 TRBV5-1 TGCGCCAGCAGACAAGACCTCCTGGGATCAGATACGCAGTATTTT CASRQDLLGSDTQYF
TRBD1 many TRBJ2-3 TRBV7-2 TGTGCCAGCAGCCTTGGGGACCGCAGGGGGCGAGGAGGGGTGGATACGCAGTATTTT CASSLGDRRGRGGVDTQYF
. few TRBJ1-2 TRBV18 TGTGCCAGCTCACCACCGGTTTCGAGAAACTATGGCTACACCTTC CASSPPVSRNYGYTF
. many TRBJ1-2 TRBV6-2/TRBV6-3 TGTGCCAGCTATAAAACCGGGACCAATTATGGCTACACCTTC CASYKTGTNYGYTF
. . TRBJ1-1 TRBV20-1 TGCAGTGCTATCCGGGATGAAGCTTTCTTT CSAIRDEAFF
. many TRBJ2-1 TRBV12-3/TRBV12-4 TGTGCCAGCAGTTTTTTCCATGAGCAGTTCTTC CASSFFHEQFF
TRBD1 . TRBJ1-6 TRBV10-3 TGTGCCATCAGTGAGTCCCCGGACAGGGGAAAGTTCTCCTATAATTCACCCCTCCACTTT CAISESPDRGKFSYNSPLHF
. . TRBJ1-1 TRBV6-5 TGTGCCAGCAGTTACTCGACGGGGGCGGAGAACACTGAAGCTTTCTTT CASSYSTGAENTEAFF
TRBD2 many TRBJ2-2 TRBV27 TGTGCCAGCAGGTTGCGGGGGGGCCTCACCGGGGAGCTGTTTTTT CASRLRGGLTGELFF
. few TRBJ1-5 TRBV27 TGTGCCAGCAGTCCCCGGGCCCGGGGCCAGCCCCAGCATTTT CASSPRARGQPQHF
. many TRBJ2-5 TRBV4-1 TGCGCCAGCAGCCTGCCGGACGCCAGAGGGGAGACCCAGTACTTC CASSLPDARGETQYF
. . TRBJ1-5 TRBV6-5 TGTGCCAGCAGTTACTCGAAAGGGTTTCAGCCCCAGCATTTT CASSYSKGFQPQHF
. many TRBJ2-2 TRBV6-5 TGTGCCAGCGGGGGGGCCGACACCGGGGAGCTGTTTTTT CASGGADTGELFF
. many TRBJ1-1 TRBV30 TGTGCCTGGGACAGGATGAACACTGAAGCTTTCTTT CAWDRMNTEAFF
TRBD1 many TRBJ1-5 TRBV19 TGTGCCAGTAGTCCCCGGACAGGGGCTGGCAATCAGCCCCAGCATTTT CASSPRTGAGNQPQHF
. many TRBJ1-3 TRBV6-5 TGTGCCAGCAGTTACTCGAGAGGGCCATCCACCGGAAACACCATATATTTT CASSYSRGPSTGNTIYF
TRBD1 many TRBJ1-4 TRBV6-5 TGTGCCAGCACCCGAACAGGGGGCGCTTGGGAAAAACTGTTTTTT CASTRTGGAWEKLFF
. few TRBJ2-5 TRBV7-2 TGTGCCAGCAGCTTAGACTATAGCGAGACCCAGTACTTC CASSLDYSETQYF
. few TRBJ1-3 TRBV6-6 TGTGCCAGCAGTTATCTGGACACCATATATTTT CASSYLDTIYF
. few TRBJ1-1 TRBV7-2 TGTGCCAGCAGCTTAGGCCCCTCCGGGACGAACACTGAAGCTTTCTTT CASSLGPSGTNTEAFF
TRBD2 few TRBJ2-3 TRBV28 TGTGCCAGCAGAAAAGCGGGGGCCACAGATACGCAGTATTTT CASRKAGATDTQYF
. many TRBJ1-1 TRBV7-9 TGTGCCAGCAGCCCCCAAGGGCCGGCTGAAGCTTTCTTT CASSPQGPAEAFF
. many TRBJ1-2 TRBV4-3 TGCGCCAGCAGCCCCGAGATTGGTGGCTACACCTTC CASSPEIGGYTF
. few TRBJ1-3 TRBV12-3/TRBV12-4 TGTGCCAGCAGCCGGAGGGAAAACACCATATATTTT CASSRRENTIYF
. . TRBJ2-5 TRBV3-1 TGTGCCAGCAGCCAAGAAGAACAGGGTTCGGGCAGGGAGACCCAGTACTTC CASSQEEQGSGRETQYF
. . TRBJ2-3 TRBV6-2/TRBV6-3 TGTGCCAGCAGTTACTCGTTCGTAGAAAACACAGATACGCAGTATTTT CASSYSFVENTDTQYF
TRBD2 many TRBJ2-3 TRBV6-6 TGTGCCAGCAGAACCGGGACTAGCGGAATCGCAGCGGATACGCAGTATTTT CASRTGTSGIAADTQYF
. many TRBJ1-2 TRBV5-1 TGCGCCAGCAGCTTCGTAGTAGGGGCCCACTATGGCTACACCTTC CASSFVVGAHYGYTF
. . TRBJ2-3 TRBV25-1 TGTGCCAGCAGTGATTCTTGGAGGGAAAGCACAGATACGCAGTATTTT CASSDSWRESTDTQYF
. few TRBJ1-2 TRBV19 TGTGCCAGTAGTCCGACCATAGACTATGGCTACACCTTC CASSPTIDYGYTF
. many TRBJ1-1 TRBV2 TGTGCCAGCCGACAGAATATGAACACTGAAGCTTTCTTT CASRQNMNTEAFF
TRBD1 many TRBJ2-5 TRBV4-3 TGCGCCAGCAGCCAAGCGGAAGGGGGCTGGGTAGAGACCCAGTACTTC CASSQAEGGWVETQYF
. few TRBJ1-1 TRBV28 TGTGCCAGCAGCCCTGGGCCCGGTGGGGGCGCTGGCACTGAAGCTTTCTTT CASSPGPGGGAGTEAFF
. many TRBJ1-5 TRBV24-1 TGTGCCACCAGTGATTCTGGACAGCTTAATCAGCCCCAGCATTTT CATSDSGQLNQPQHF
. . TRBJ2-3 TRBV25-1 TGTGCCAGCGGGGGGTTGCTCACAGATACGCAGTATTTT CASGGLLTDTQYF
TRBD1 few TRBJ1-4 TRBV24-1 TGTGCCACCAGCCCTGGGACAGGGACTAATGAAAAACTGTTTTTT CATSPGTGTNEKLFF
. . TRBJ2-1 TRBV7-9 TGTGCCAGCAGCTTATTGCGGGTTGAGCAGTTCTTC CASSLLRVEQFF
. few TRBJ2-3 TRBV5-1 TGCGCCAGCAGCTTTTTCCGGGCGACAGATACGCAGTATTTT CASSFFRATDTQYF
TRBD1 few TRBJ2-7 TRBV5-1 TGCGCCAGCAGCGAACCTCCGGGACAGGGCTACGAGCAGTACTTC CASSEPPGQGYEQYF
. few TRBJ1-4 TRBV29-1 TGCAGCGTTGGTTGGGGTGACGCGTCTAATGAAAAACTGTTTTTT CSVGWGDASNEKLFF
. few TRBJ2-2 TRBV21-1 TGTGCCAGCAGCAAACCATTGGGGGGACAGGGTCGGACCGGGGAGCTGTTTTTT CASSKPLGGQGRTGELFF
. . TRBJ2-1 TRBV7-9 TGTGCCAGCCAACCCCTAACAGTATCCTACAATGAGCAGTTCTTC CASQPLTVSYNEQFF
TRBD2 many TRBJ2-4 TRBV5-6 TGTGCCAGCAGCTTGCAGCGGGGGGGCAAAAACATTCAGTACTTC CASSLQRGGKNIQYF
. few TRBJ1-2 TRBV7-6 TGTGCCAGCAGCCCCCATCCTTTTTCCGGGGAAACTAACTATGGCTACACCTTC CASSPHPFSGETNYGYTF
. few TRBJ1-6 TRBV6-6 TGTGCCAGCTCTTACGGAACACCCTATAATTCACCCCTCCACTTT CASSYGTPYNSPLHF
. . TRBJ1-2 TRBV13 TGTGCCAGCAGCTTATCCCATCTCCGCCAGGGCCGATTAGGGGGCTACACCTTC CASSLSHLRQGRLGGYTF
. many TRBJ2-7 TRBV29-1 TGCAGCGTTGATCCTTCAGGGAGCGACGAGCAGTACTTC CSVDPSGSDEQYF
. . TRBJ2-3 TRBV12-3/TRBV12-4 TGTGCCAGCAGCGTAATGTGGACATCGGGTGAAGTTGAAGGCACAGATACGCAGTATTTT CASSVMWTSGEVEGTDTQYF
. few TRBJ2-1 TRBV7-9 TGTGCCAGCAGCTTAGCTACCCCTGAGCAGTTCTTC CASSLATPEQFF
. many TRBJ2-3 TRBV6-6 TGTGCCAGCAGTTACTCGCACGCAGATACGCAGTATTTT CASSYSHADTQYF
TRBD1 many TRBJ2-7 TRBV7-9 TGTGCCAGCAGCTTAGGGGGTCGGGGACAGGGACCCTACGAGCAGTACTTC CASSLGGRGQGPYEQYF
TRBD1 few TRBJ2-3 TRBV7-3 TGTGCCAGCAGCCCCGGGACAGGGCCAGATACGCAGTATTTT CASSPGTGPDTQYF
. few TRBJ1-1 TRBV4-3 TGCGCCAGCAGCCAAGAAAAGACGGAGTCGAACACTGAAGCTTTCTTT CASSQEKTESNTEAFF
. few TRBJ2-3 TRBV7-2 TGTGCCAGCAGTGAAATACCAGGTTGGAAAAAGGGAGATACGCAGTATTTT CASSEIPGWKKGDTQYF